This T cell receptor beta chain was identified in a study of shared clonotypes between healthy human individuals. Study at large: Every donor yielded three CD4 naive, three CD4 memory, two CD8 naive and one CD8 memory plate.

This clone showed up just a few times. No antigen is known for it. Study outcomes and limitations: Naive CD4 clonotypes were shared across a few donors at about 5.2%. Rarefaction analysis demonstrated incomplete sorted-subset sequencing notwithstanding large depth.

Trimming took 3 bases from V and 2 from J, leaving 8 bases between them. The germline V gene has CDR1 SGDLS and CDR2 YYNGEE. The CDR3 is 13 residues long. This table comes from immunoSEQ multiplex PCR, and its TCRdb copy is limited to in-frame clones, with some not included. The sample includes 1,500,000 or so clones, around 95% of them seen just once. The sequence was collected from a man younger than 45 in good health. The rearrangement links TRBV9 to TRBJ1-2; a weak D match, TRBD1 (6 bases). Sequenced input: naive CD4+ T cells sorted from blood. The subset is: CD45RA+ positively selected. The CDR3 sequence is CASSAQGNYGYTF. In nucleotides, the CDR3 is TGTGCCAGCAGCGCACAGGGCAACTATGGCTACACCTTC.